This passage covers 30 T cell receptor beta chains from one sample sequenced in a study of T cell responses to AZD1222 COVID-19 vaccine. Measured with immunoSEQ multiplex PCR; TCRdb has only the in-frame clones, and not every one. The sample has 130,000 to 150,000 clones, about 89% seen once. The sample in question was peripheral blood, obtained on day 0 of AZD1222 vaccination. The receptors were gathered from an adult in good health.

The rearrangement uses TRBV5-5 and TRBJ1-3; D not resolved. Germline-derived CDR1 and CDR2 are SGHKS and YYEKEE (reference sequence). Deletions cut 2 bases from V and 0 bases from J, with 9 bases between. The CDR3 sequence is 15 residues long. The CDR3 DNA reads TGTGCCAGCAGCTTAGCAGGATCCTCTGGAAACACCATATATTTT. Its translation: CASSLAGSSGNTIYF.

The chain carries TRBV19 and TRBJ2-7; 8 bases agree with TRBD1. Germline V gene sequence: CDR1 LNHDA, CDR2 SQIVND (reference sequence). The CDR3 totals 15 residues. J lost 3 bases, V lost 2 bases, and 6 bases had no gene match. CDR3 sequence reads: CASSILGTGNYEQYF. CDR3 sequence (DNA): TGTGCCAGTAGTATACTAGGGACAGGTAACTACGAGCAGTACTTC.

The rearrangement joins TRBV24-1 to TRBJ2-3; 10 bases match TRBD2. Per germline, CDR1 KGHDR and CDR2 SFDVKD. Germline trimming cut 9 bases from V and 1 base from J; bases unmatched to any gene: 6. This CDR3 is 15 amino acids long. CDR3 sequence (DNA): TGTGCCACCGCGAGGGGGACTAGCGGCACAGATACGCAGTATTTT. Its translation is CATARGTSGTDTQYF.

This chain connects TRBV30 to TRBJ1-5; 7 bases fit TRBD1. Germline-derived CDR1 and CDR2 are GTSNPN and SVGIG (reference sequence). J lost 0 bases, V lost 2 bases, and 4 bases had no gene match. CDR3 length: 15 residues. The CDR3 region is CAWSRTGLSNQPQHF. The CDR3 region has the DNA TGTGCCTGGAGTCGGACAGGCCTTAGCAATCAGCCCCAGCATTTT.

This rearrangement joins TRBV5-1 to TRBJ2-1; 7 bases align to TRBD2. V gave up 1 base and J gave up 6 bases; unmatched junction bases: 4. This CDR3 has 14 amino acids. The germline gives CDR1 SGHRS, CDR2 YFSETQ. The CDR3 sequence: CASSLNGGTNEQFF. CDR3 nucleotide sequence: TGCGCCAGCAGCTTGAACGGGGGGACCAATGAGCAGTTCTTC.

The V gene is TRBV10-1, the J gene TRBJ1-2; no definite D call. The CDR3 totals 13 residues. V was pared by 0 bases and J by 14 bases, with 16 bases between. Germline V gives CDR1 WNHNN, CDR2 SYGVQD (reference sequence). DNA of the CDR3: TGCGCCAGCAGTGAGTCGAAGAAGGGTTTTGGTACCTTC. Encoded protein: CASSESKKGFGTF.

This chain connects TRBV6-1 to TRBJ1-6, with 8 bases fitting TRBD1. The CDR3 covers 14 residues. CDR1 MNHNS and CDR2 SASEGT come from the germline V gene. Losses at the gene ends were 2 bases for V and 10 bases for J; bases not matched to a gene: 4. CDR3 sequence reads: CASSEPTGVSPLHF. The CDR3 DNA reads as TGTGCCAGCAGTGAACCGACAGGGGTCTCACCCCTCCACTTT.

This rearrangement joins TRBV10-3 to TRBJ1-4, with D hard to call. Germline CDR1 reads ENHRY; CDR2 reads SYGVKD. This CDR3 region has 13 residues. The V gene lost 11 bases and the J gene lost 8 bases, with 18 bases spanning the gap. The CDR3 DNA follows: TGTGCCCCCAGGATGCCGTTTCCCGAAAAACTGTTTTTT. Translation gives CAPRMPFPEKLFF.

This chain links TRBV10-3 with TRBJ2-7; TRBD1 matches at 9 bases. V dropped 4 bases and J dropped 2; count of bases not matched to a gene: 9. The CDR3 contains 16 residues. Per germline, CDR1 ENHRY and CDR2 SYGVKD. For the CDR3, the DNA is TGTGCCATCAGTGCGACCACCGGGACAGGGACCTACGAGCAGTACTTC. Encoded protein: CAISATTGTGTYEQYF.

CDR3 sequence reads: CASSTRQGSTDTQYF. As DNA, the CDR3 is TGTGCCAGCAGCACAAGACAGGGAAGCACAGATACGCAGTATTTT. The chain uses TRBV21-1 and TRBJ2-3; TRBD1, the table's D call, was not compared with the DNA. TRBV21-1 is labeled a pseudogene. The CDR3 spans 15 residues.

This sequence joins TRBV2 and TRBJ2-5; 13 nucleotides match TRBD2. Germline V gene lookup returns CDR1 SNHLY and CDR2 FYNNEI. CDR3 length: 15 amino acids. After removal of 6 bases from V and 4 bases from J, the junction contained 5 bases not matched to a gene. CDR3 nucleotides: TGTGCCAGCAGGAGACTAGCGGGAGGTGGAGAGACCCAGTACTTC. It specifies CASRRLAGGGETQYF.

The chain is built from TRBV5-5 and TRBJ2-7; tentatively, D is TRBD1 (5 bases). Per germline, CDR1 SGHKS and CDR2 YYEKEE (reference sequence). This CDR3 comprises 16 residues. V was clipped by 1 base and J by 3 bases, with 17 bases between them. Here the CDR3 reads CASSLSLGRENYEQYF. The DNA for the CDR3 is TGTGCCAGCAGCTTGTCTTTGGGCAGGGAAAACTACGAGCAGTACTTC.

This chain connects TRBV11-2 to TRBJ1-2; D possibly corresponds to TRBD1 (5 bases). Germline V gene data show CDR1 as SGHAT and CDR2 as FQNNGV. The V end lost 2 bases, the J end lost 3 bases, and 7 bases lay between the germline ends. The CDR3 spans 13 residues. The CDR3 sequence is CASSLTGDYGYTF. The CDR3 bases are TGTGCCAGCAGCTTAACGGGGGACTATGGCTACACCTTC.

The chain combines TRBV10-2 with TRBJ2-7; TRBD2 is a possible D gene (5 bases). The CDR3 is made up of 14 amino acids. V shed 3 bases and J shed 2 bases, with 11 bases lying between them. Germline V gene lookup returns CDR1 WSHSY and CDR2 SAAADI. The DNA of the CDR3 is TGCGCCAGCAGTGACGGCGGGCTCACCTACGAGCAGTACTTC. Translated, it gives CASSDGGLTYEQYF.

This chain uses TRBV27 with TRBJ2-5; D might be TRBD2 (5 bases). The CDR3 extends over 15 amino acids. Germline assignment: CDR1 MNHEY and CDR2 SMNVEV (reference sequence). V lost 4 bases and J lost 13, with 25 bases in between. The CDR3 is CASSSRGLGTESLYF. The CDR3 DNA reads TGTGCCAGCAGTTCCCGAGGACTCGGAACAGAATCCTTGTACTTC.

The chain uses TRBV9 and TRBJ1-1, with a tentative D call TRBD1 (5 bases). V dropped 4 bases and J dropped 7 bases, with 14 bases sitting between them. The CDR3 extends over 13 amino acids. CDR1 is SGDLS, CDR2 YYNGEE, per germline. Here the CDR3 reads CASSYGQYDEAFF. CDR3 nucleotides: TGTGCCAGCAGCTATGGACAATACGATGAAGCTTTCTTT.

The rearrangement joins TRBV6-5 to TRBJ1-1; D perhaps matches TRBD1 (5 bases). Trimming shortened V by 7 bases and J by 0 bases, and 9 bases separated the two germline ends. CDR3 length: 13 amino acids. Germline V gene lookup returns CDR1 MNHEY and CDR2 SVGAGI. In DNA, the CDR3 is TGTGCCAGCAAGGGGCGGATGAACACTGAAGCTTTCTTT. As protein: CASKGRMNTEAFF.

The rearrangement joins TRBV28 to TRBJ1-4; D gene unclear. Germline-derived CDR1 and CDR2 are MDHEN and SYDVKM. The CDR3 contains 14 residues. V lost 5 bases to trimming and J lost 8 bases, with 15 bases between them. CDR3 bases: TGTGCCAGCAGTCGACTCTCGCCGAGGGAAAAACTGTTTTTT. It encodes CASSRLSPREKLFF.

This clone was seen a single time. V usage is TRBV2 and J usage is TRBJ2-2; possible D gene TRBD2, 6 bases. With 0 bases removed from V and 1 base from J, the gap between germline ends came to 12 bases. CDR1 SNHLY and CDR2 FYNNEI come from the germline V gene. This CDR3 is built from 17 residues. The CDR3 sequence is CASSEAGRGLNTGELFF. CDR3 DNA: TGTGCCAGCAGTGAAGCCGGACGGGGACTGAACACCGGGGAGCTGTTTTTT.

This chain uses TRBV2 with TRBJ2-7, with 10 bases aligning to TRBD1. CDR3 length: 14 amino acids. Germline trimming cut 9 bases from V and 0 bases from J; bases unmatched to any gene: 5. The germline gives CDR1 SNHLY, CDR2 FYNNEI. CDR3 coding DNA: TGTGCCAGAGACAGGGGGCCCAGCTCCTACGAGCAGTACTTC. This sequence encodes CARDRGPSSYEQYF.

The chain couples TRBV28 to TRBJ1-2; maybe TRBD1 (5 bases). Germline V gene lookup returns CDR1 MDHEN and CDR2 SYDVKM. V was clipped by 2 bases and J by 8 bases, with 9 bases between them. There are 12 residues in the CDR3. In nucleotides, the CDR3 is TGTGCCAGCAGTTTACGCTGGGGGGGCTACACCTTC. Its protein product is CASSLRWGGYTF.

The genes are TRBV5-4 and TRBJ2-1; 8 bases agree with TRBD1. The CDR3 spans 14 residues. Germline CDR1 SGHNT, CDR2 YYREEE (reference sequence). After removal of 1 base from V and 9 bases from J, the junction contained 6 bases not matched to a gene. CDR3 nucleotides: TGTGCCAGCAGCTTGCGGGCAGGGGGCACTGAGCAGTTCTTC. Its protein product is CASSLRAGGTEQFF.

This rearrangement joins TRBV4-3 to TRBJ1-5, with 7 bases matching TRBD1. CDR1 LGHNA and CDR2 YSLEER come from the germline V gene. The CDR3 totals 16 residues. V gave up 4 bases and J gave up 7 bases; unmatched junction bases: 13. The CDR3 is CASSPGRAGGGQPQHF. CDR3 nucleotide sequence: TGCGCCAGCAGCCCCGGAAGGGCAGGGGGTGGCCAGCCCCAGCATTTT.

This chain uses TRBV7-2 with TRBJ1-3; possibly TRBD1 for D (5 bases). Trimming took 8 bases from V and 2 from J, leaving 13 bases between them. This CDR3 spans 14 amino acids. Germline values: CDR1 SGHTA, CDR2 FQGNSA. CDR3: CASSQGATGNTIYF. In nucleotides, the CDR3 is TGTGCCAGCTCGCAGGGAGCTACTGGAAACACCATATATTTT.

The chain couples TRBV18 to TRBJ2-7; D uncertain. V was pared by 2 bases and J by 2 bases, with 7 bases between. The germline gives CDR1 KGHSH, CDR2 LQKENI. The CDR3 extends over 13 amino acids. The CDR3 region is CASSPFPAYEQYF. In nucleotides, the CDR3 is TGTGCCAGCTCACCATTTCCAGCCTACGAGCAGTACTTC.

For the CDR3, the DNA is TGTGCCAGCAGTTCCACAGGGGTCGGCAATCAGCCCCAGCATTTT. Translation gives CASSSTGVGNQPQHF. The chain joins TRBV6-5 to TRBJ1-5, with 7 bases lining up with TRBD1. Germline-derived CDR1 and CDR2 are MNHEY and SVGAGI. The CDR3 has 15 residues. V gave up 4 bases and J gave up 2 bases; unmatched junction bases: 5.

The chain employs TRBV6-5 and TRBJ2-1; 10 bases map to TRBD2. CDR3 length: 16 residues. V gave up 2 bases and J gave up 8 bases; unmatched junction bases: 9. Germline CDR1 and CDR2: MNHEY and SVGAGI. In nucleotides, the CDR3 is TGTGCCAGCAGTTACAAGCGGGAGGGCCGTCGTGATGAGCAGTTCTTC. Its protein is CASSYKREGRRDEQFF.

This chain joins TRBV18 and TRBJ1-2; D is possibly TRBD1 (5 bases). The V gene lost 3 bases and the J gene lost 8 bases, with 10 bases spanning the gap. There are 12 residues in the CDR3. In germline, CDR1 is KGHSH, CDR2 LQKENI. The CDR3 region is CASSPSRDGYTF. In DNA form, the CDR3 reads TGTGCCAGCTCACCCAGCAGGGACGGCTACACCTTC.

The chain combines TRBV29-1 with TRBJ1-1; D remains ambiguous. The CDR3 loop spans 12 amino acids. Germline V CDR1 and CDR2: SQVTM, ANQGSEA. Trimming stripped 7 bases from V and 6 bases from J, with 15 bases between. As DNA, the CDR3 is TGCAGCGCCCGGCGCGGCGGGTCTGAAGCTTTCTTT. This encodes CSARRGGSEAFF.

The rearrangement links TRBV9 to TRBJ2-3, with 10 bases identical to TRBD2. Germline-derived CDR1 and CDR2 are SGDLS and YYNGEE. The CDR3 loop spans 16 amino acids. The trim removed 7 bases at V and 2 bases at J, leaving 10 bases unmatched. The CDR3 bases are TGTGCCAGCTCAGGAAATAGCGGGGGGACCACAGATACGCAGTATTTT. This codes for CASSGNSGGTTDTQYF.